Here is one T cell receptor beta chain with its context. Its antigen is still unknown. The sample holds no much larger clone one base away, and base qualities are not on file. From the cysteine up to the phenylalanine, the CDR3 has a length of 16 residues. Of all the DNA, just the CDR3 is kept, 48 bases in frame from base 1. In the germline V gene, CDR1 corresponds to ENHRY and CDR2 to SYGVKD. V lost 0 bases and J lost 0 bases, and the count of bases not matched to a germline gene is 4. The data were taken from a study of T cell changes during pregnancy in multiple sclerosis (dated by TCRdb to about 2019). For the study in its entirety: The study looked at changes in the T cell repertoire across pregnancy in women with multiple sclerosis.

The library came from the immunoSEQ multiplex PCR assay. TCRdb mirrors the immuneACCESS table, restricted to in-frame sequences. Some clones are absent from its copies; in checked studies, under half trace to an unresolved V gene, and the reason for the others is unknown. The sample table contains 55,000 to 95,000 clones; only one count was recorded for around 90% of them. The top ten constitute 2.1% of the sample. Sample: peripheral blood, taken in the second trimester of pregnancy. The receptor was isolated from a female donor in good health, enrolled as a control in a pregnancy study. The rearranged segments are TRBV10-3 and TRBJ2-7, and TRBD1 aligns with 8 junction nucleotides. Read as DNA, the sequence is TGTGCCATCAGTGAGTCCTGGCAGGGGGCCTCCTACGAGCAGTACTTC. Translated, this gives CAISESWQGASYEQYF.